The 11 T cell receptor beta chains below were found in one sample sequenced in a study of T cell responses to AZD1222 COVID-19 vaccine. The repertoire was sequenced with immunoSEQ multiplex PCR; TCRdb's copy has only in-frame clones and lacks some. The sample carries some 100,000 clones, roughly nine tenths recorded once. The sequenced sample was peripheral blood, obtained 28 days after the second AZD1222 dose. Receptors were obtained from an adult who received the AZD1222 COVID-19 vaccine.

For this clone: Within the sample, other DNA sequences also encode this same CDR3. This sequence joins TRBV28 and TRBJ1-5, with 9 positions matching TRBD1. The germline V gene has CDR1 MDHEN and CDR2 SYDVKM. The J segment lost 1 base and the V segment lost 6 bases, leaving 4 bases of the junction unmatched. This CDR3 has 15 residues. This chain's CDR3 is CASSQGTGSNQPQHF. The CDR3 coding sequence is TGTGCCAGCAGCCAGGGGACAGGGAGCAATCAGCCCCAGCATTTT.

This sequence joins TRBV6-5 and TRBJ2-7, with D tentatively TRBD1 (6 bases). CDR3 size: 14 residues. Germline loops: CDR1 MNHEY, CDR2 SVGAGI. V dropped 2 bases and J dropped 2 bases, with 10 bases sitting between them. The CDR3 loop reads CASSYGGRPYEQYF. In DNA, the CDR3 is TGTGCCAGCAGTTACGGGGGCAGGCCCTACGAGCAGTACTTC.

This CDR3 is CASSFRQGRPEQYF. The CDR3 nucleotides read TGTGCCAGCAGTTTTAGGCAGGGAAGGCCCGAGCAGTACTTC. This chain uses TRBV27 with TRBJ2-7, with D possibly TRBD1 on 5 matching bases. The CDR3 sequence is 14 residues long. Per the germline V gene, CDR1 is MNHEY and CDR2 is SMNVEV (reference sequence). Trimming removed 3 bases at V and 6 bases at J, with 15 bases between.

This clone is a singleton in its sample. This chain connects TRBV6-4 to TRBJ2-3; 8 nucleotides match TRBD1. This CDR3 contains 17 residues. Unmatched junction bases numbered 9, after V lost 0 bases and J lost 4 bases. CDR1 is MRHNA, CDR2 SNTAGT, per germline. This chain's CDR3 is CASSDSNLQGAADTQYF. The CDR3 nucleotides read TGTGCCAGCAGTGACTCGAACCTCCAGGGGGCCGCAGATACGCAGTATTTT.

V gene TRBV4-3 combines with J gene TRBJ1-6, with D possibly TRBD1 on 5 matching bases. Trimming pared 1 base from V and 8 bases from J, leaving 12 bases between. The germline V gene encodes CDR1 LGHNA and CDR2 YSLEER. This CDR3 spans 15 amino acids. The CDR3 nucleotides are TGCGCCAGCAGCCAAGCGGGGCAGACCTATTCACCCCTCCACTTT. Protein: CASSQAGQTYSPLHF.

The chain is built from TRBV29-1 and TRBJ2-1, with 7 bases that match TRBD1. The CDR3 consists of 13 residues. CDR1 is SQVTM and CDR2 is ANQGSEA in the germline V gene. The J segment lost 7 bases and the V segment lost 4 bases, leaving 7 bases of the junction unmatched. CDR3 in DNA: TGCAGCGTTGGACAGGGAGCCCGGAATGAGCAGTTCTTC. Protein product: CSVGQGARNEQFF.

The chain uses TRBV5-1 and TRBJ1-1; a weak D match, TRBD1 (6 bases). This CDR3 has 14 residues. The germline gives CDR1 SGHRS, CDR2 YFSETQ. V lost 4 bases and J lost 5, with 15 bases in between. CDR3 DNA: TGCGCCAGCAGCCCCCTAACAGGGACGACTGAAGCTTTCTTT. Its protein product is CASSPLTGTTEAFF.

This chain connects TRBV3-1 (or the pseudogene TRBV3-2) to TRBJ1-4; 8 bases match TRBD1. CDR1 is LGHDT and CDR2 is YNNKEL in the germline V gene (reference sequence). This CDR3 comprises 17 residues. Trimming at V came to 5 bases and at J to 8 bases, leaving 16 bases not matched to a gene. DNA of the CDR3: TGTGCCAGCAGCTCTCACTTAGAGACAGGGGATAGGGAAAAACTGTTTTTT. It translates to CASSSHLETGDREKLFF.

The chain is built from TRBV19 and TRBJ1-6, with D maybe TRBD1 (5 bases). Germline values: CDR1 LNHDA, CDR2 SQIVND (reference sequence). The CDR3 has 16 amino acids. Trimming took 4 bases from V and 7 from J, leaving 17 bases between them. The CDR3 DNA sequence: TGTGCCAGTAGTAACGCCGCGGGGGACCGGAATTCACCCCTCCACTTT. It specifies CASSNAAGDRNSPLHF.

This rearrangement joins TRBV3-1 (or the pseudogene TRBV3-2) to TRBJ2-3, with TRBD1 identical over 7 bases. CDR1 is LGHDT and CDR2 is YNNKEL in the germline V gene (reference sequence). With V trimmed by 2 bases and J by 6 bases, 17 bases remained unmatched. The CDR3 length is 18 residues. In DNA, the CDR3 is TGTGCCAGCAGCCAACCTCGAGACAGGGCGTGTGCAGGGGATACGCAGTATTTT. Encoded protein: CASSQPRDRACAGDTQYF.

This clone was seen a single time. In nucleotides, the CDR3 is TGTGCCAGCAGCCAAGATCTGGCCTCGAACACCGGGGAGCTGTTTTTT. Translated: CASSQDLASNTGELFF. The rearrangement joins TRBV4-2 to TRBJ2-2, with D hard to call. This CDR3 has 16 residues. Trimming removed 0 bases at V and 0 bases at J, with 8 bases between. Germline V lookup: CDR1 LGHNA, CDR2 YNFKEQ.